The rows below give T cell receptor beta chains drawn from one sample of a study of vaccination and CD4 T cells after COVID-19. Antigens of these TCRs are unknown. MiXCR, run by TCRdb on the PCR reads, gives a single entry per CDR3 protein. The sample has about 24,000 distinct CDR3 sequences; approximately 56% are singletons. Material: CD4+ T cells from blood, cultured in vitro. Receptors were obtained from a human donor who had recovered from COVID-19. CDR3s include the opening cysteine and the closing phenylalanine or tryptophan. D genes are given only for firm matches. Part of the rows lack a size; the others show once, few, many or a class for expanded clones.

CDR3nt: TGTGCCAGCAGCTTAGAAAGGGGCTCACCCCTCCACTTT
CDR3aa: CASSLERGSPLHF
j_gene: TRBJ1-6
abundance: NA
v_gene: TRBV7-2
d_gene: NA

CDR3nt: TGTGCCAGTAGGGGAACGGACTATAATTCACCCCTCCACTTT
CDR3aa: CASRGTDYNSPLHF
j_gene: TRBJ1-6
abundance: NA
v_gene: TRBV19
d_gene: NA

CDR3nt: TGCAGTGCTAGAGCCCCACATGGCAATCAGCCCCAGCATTTT
CDR3aa: CSARAPHGNQPQHF
j_gene: TRBJ1-5
abundance: few
v_gene: TRBV20-1
d_gene: NA

CDR3nt: TGTGCCAGCAGTGAAGCGTACTATGGCTACACCTTC
CDR3aa: CASSEAYYGYTF
j_gene: TRBJ1-2
abundance: once
v_gene: TRBV6-1
d_gene: NA

CDR3nt: TGCAGCGGACGGGACGGACCCTACGAGCAGTACTTC
CDR3aa: CSGRDGPYEQYF
j_gene: TRBJ2-7
abundance: NA
v_gene: TRBV29-1
d_gene: NA

CDR3nt: TGCAGCGTTGAGTACTTAGTTAGATATGGCTACACCTTC
CDR3aa: CSVEYLVRYGYTF
j_gene: TRBJ1-2
abundance: NA
v_gene: TRBV29-1
d_gene: NA

CDR3nt: TGTGCCAGCAGCTTGATGCTGATCAACACTGAAGCTTTCTTT
CDR3aa: CASSLMLINTEAFF
j_gene: TRBJ1-1
abundance: NA
v_gene: TRBV7-8
d_gene: NA

CDR3nt: TGTGCCAGTAGTATCCCTGACAGGTCTCGCGGCTACACCTTC
CDR3aa: CASSIPDRSRGYTF
j_gene: TRBJ1-2
abundance: NA
v_gene: TRBV19
d_gene: NA

CDR3nt: TGTGCCAGCAGCCGGGCGGGAGGCAATCAGCCCCAGCATTTT
CDR3aa: CASSRAGGNQPQHF
j_gene: TRBJ1-5
abundance: NA
v_gene: TRBV28
d_gene: NA

CDR3nt: TGTGCCAGCAGCCCGCAAGGGGGGACTAATGAAAAACTGTTTTTT
CDR3aa: CASSPQGGTNEKLFF
j_gene: TRBJ1-4
abundance: NA
v_gene: TRBV7-3
d_gene: NA

CDR3nt: TGTGCCAGTAGTATGGGCACGCCGGGCGCAGATACGCAGTATTTT
CDR3aa: CASSMGTPGADTQYF
j_gene: TRBJ2-3
abundance: NA
v_gene: TRBV19
d_gene: NA

CDR3nt: TGTGCCAGCAGAGGACAGGGGGCTAGCGGGAGACGGGAGACCCAGTACTTC
CDR3aa: CASRGQGASGRRETQYF
j_gene: TRBJ2-5
abundance: few
v_gene: TRBV12-3/TRBV12-4
d_gene: NA